This TCR beta chain was profiled in a study of control samples from healthy donors and cancer patients (dated by TCRdb to between 2020 and 2021). There are a few counts of this clone. Its recognized antigen is unknown. Base qualities are not at hand, and no much larger clone is one base apart. Measured from the cysteine to the phenylalanine, the CDR3 is 14 residues long. Only CDR3 DNA is held: 42 bases, read in frame from base 1. V is reduced by 0 bases and J by 6 bases, leaving a spacing of 13 bases between them. CDR1 is given as SGHRS and CDR2 as YFSETQ, both from the germline V gene. The receptor library was made with the immunoSEQ multiplex PCR assay. Not all clones reach the TCRdb copy of this immuneACCESS table, which keeps in-frame sequences only. Checked studies attribute under half of the gap to unresolved V genes and leave the rest unexplained. The sample table shows some 140,000 clones, and more than 85% are seen once. Roughly 8.7% of the sample rests with the top ten.

The V and J segments used are TRBV5-1 and TRBJ2-7; the D gene is perhaps TRBD1, from 7 matching bases. The clonotype comes from a woman aged 25 to 39 in good health. What was sequenced was blood. The nucleotides are TGCGCCAGCAGCTTGGGCAGGGGGGAAAGCGAGCAGTACTTC. This sequence encodes CASSLGRGESEQYF. Full variable domain (CDR3 extended with the reference TRBV5-1 and TRBJ2-7 proteins): KAGVTQTPRYLIKTRGQQVTLSCSPISGHRSVSWYQQTPGQGLQFLFEYFSETQRNKGNFPGRFSGRQFSNSRSEMNVSTLELGDSALYLCASSLGRGESEQYFGPGTRLTVT.